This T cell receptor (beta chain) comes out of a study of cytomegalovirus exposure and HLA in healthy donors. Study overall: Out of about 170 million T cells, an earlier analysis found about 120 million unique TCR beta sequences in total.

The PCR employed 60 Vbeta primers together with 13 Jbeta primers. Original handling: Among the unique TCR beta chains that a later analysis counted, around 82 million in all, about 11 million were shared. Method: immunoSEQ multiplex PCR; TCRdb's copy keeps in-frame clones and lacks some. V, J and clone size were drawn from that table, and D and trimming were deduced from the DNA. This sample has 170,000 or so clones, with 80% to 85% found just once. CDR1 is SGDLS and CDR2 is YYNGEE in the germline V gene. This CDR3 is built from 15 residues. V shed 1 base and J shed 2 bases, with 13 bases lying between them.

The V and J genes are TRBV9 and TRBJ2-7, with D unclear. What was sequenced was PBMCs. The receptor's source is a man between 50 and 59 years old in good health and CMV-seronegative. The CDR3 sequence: CASSVRTGSPYEQYF. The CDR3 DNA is TGTGCCAGCAGCGTACGAACGGGTTCCCCCTACGAGCAGTACTTC.